These 25 T cell receptor beta chains originate from one sample sequenced in a study of T cells in Graves' hyperthyroidism and ophthalmopathy. Amplified TCR beta CDR3 regions derived from RNA transcripts. The HTBI set primed first-round TCR CDR3 RT-PCR. MiXCR was run by TCRdb on the multiplex PCR reads, yielding one entry per CDR3 protein. Of about 560,000 distinct CDR3 sequences listed, over 15% were seen once; the top ten hold under 20%. Sequenced input: blood. These receptors originate from a woman aged 18-29 years with Graves' hyperthyroidism.

About this clonotype itself: A far more abundant clone sits one base away, making this likely a read error. The chain joins TRBV18 to TRBJ2-7, with D perhaps matching TRBD1 (6 bases). This CDR3 is 13 amino acids long. The germline CDR1 and CDR2 sequences are KGHSH and LQKENI. The CDR3 DNA follows: TGTGCCAGCTCACCGGACAGCTCCTACGGGCAGTACTTC. This encodes CASSPDSSYGQYF.

The rearrangement links TRBV7-2 to TRBJ2-1; D remains ambiguous. Germline CDR1 SGHTA, CDR2 FQGNSA. V lost 3 bases, J lost 3 bases, and 9 bases lay in between. CDR3 length equals 14 residues. The CDR3 sequence: CASSLIVNYNEQFF. Here the CDR3 DNA reads TGTGCCAGCAGCTTGATTGTAAACTACAATGAGCAGTTCTTC.

This clonotype came up many times. The chain combines TRBV12-3 or TRBV12-4 with TRBJ2-7, with D possibly matching TRBD2 (6 bases). Trimming removed 1 base from V and 3 bases from J, with 13 bases in between. The length of the CDR3 is 15 residues. In nucleotides, the CDR3 is TGTGCCAGCAGTTTAGGGGGGGACTGGGACTACGAGCAGTACTTC. This encodes CASSLGGDWDYEQYF.

This clonotype was observed many times. The chain uses TRBV12-3 or TRBV12-4 and TRBJ1-2, with D perhaps matching TRBD1 (5 bases). CDR3 length: 11 amino acids. The V and J ends lost 6 bases and 8 bases respectively, with 10 bases between them. CDR3 sequence reads: CASRSWDGYTF. The CDR3 coding sequence is TGTGCCAGCAGGAGTTGGGACGGCTACACCTTC.

This clonotype was detected a few times. The genes are TRBV20-1 and TRBJ2-7; 9 bases agree with TRBD2. Germline V gene sequence: CDR1 DFQATT, CDR2 SNEGSKA (reference sequence). V was clipped by 0 bases and J by 2 bases; unmatched bases: 17. The CDR3 is made up of 19 amino acids. CDR3 DNA sequence: TGCAGTGCTAGAGAGGCAGGAAAGATGAGCGGGGGGCGTCCCTACGAGCAGTACTTC. Translating gives CSAREAGKMSGGRPYEQYF.

In this sample, this clonotype turned up many times. The chain employs TRBV7-9 and TRBJ2-5; a possible D gene is TRBD2 (5 bases). The CDR3 spans 15 residues. Trimming stripped 3 bases from V and 4 bases from J, with 15 bases between. From germline, CDR1 is SEHNR and CDR2 FQNEAQ (reference sequence). The CDR3 is CASSLKPRDRETQYF. CDR3 bases: TGTGCCAGCAGCTTGAAGCCACGGGATAGAGAGACCCAGTACTTC. The variable domain in full, with the rest retrieved from reference TRBV7-9 and TRBJ2-5, is DTGVSQNPRHKITKRGQNVTFRCDPISEHNRLYWYRQTLGQGPEFLTYFQNEAQLEKSRLLSDRFSAERPKGSFSTLEIQRTEQGDSAMYLCASSLKPRDRETQYFGPGTRLLVL.

Many counts were recorded for this clonotype. The chain has TRBV5-8 and TRBJ2-5; 10 bases fit TRBD2. Germline V gives CDR1 SGHTS, CDR2 YDEGEE. The CDR3 covers 17 residues. Germline trimming cut 4 bases from V and 2 bases from J; bases unmatched to any gene: 11. The DNA of the CDR3 is TGTGCCAGCAGCAGGGATGGGCTAGCGGGAGCGCAAGAGACCCAGTACTTC. Encoded protein: CASSRDGLAGAQETQYF.

Ten or more counts support this clonotype. The V call is TRBV12-3 or TRBV12-4, the J call TRBJ2-7; 7 bases match TRBD1. V trimming: 8 bases; J trimming: 2 bases; junction bases outside the gene matches: 12. The CDR3 is made up of 15 amino acids. The DNA for the CDR3 is TGTGCCAGCGCTCGACGGACAGGACTTGCCTACGAGCAGTACTTC. This encodes CASARRTGLAYEQYF.

The gene calls are TRBV20-1 and TRBJ2-1, with 9 bases matching TRBD2. This CDR3 has 16 residues. The junction had 12 bases not matched to a gene; V was cut back by 6 bases and J by 3 bases. Germline V gives CDR1 DFQATT, CDR2 SNEGSKA (reference sequence). DNA for the CDR3: TGCAGTGCCGACATAGACGTAGCGGGAGTCTACAATGAGCAGTTCTTC. Protein product: CSADIDVAGVYNEQFF.

This clonotype was picked up many times. The J gene is TRBJ2-7, the V gene TRBV20-1, with TRBD2 identical over 7 bases. Germline V lookup: CDR1 DFQATT, CDR2 SNEGSKA (reference sequence). V dropped 2 bases and J dropped 4; count of bases not matched to a gene: 8. The CDR3 runs 14 residues. CDR3 residues: CSARQSGGRYEQYF. For the CDR3, the DNA is TGCAGTGCTAGACAGTCGGGAGGTCGGTACGAGCAGTACTTC.

Regarding this clonotype: An end of the junction does not agree with germline; a read error may underlie this. V is TRBV5-1 and J is TRBJ1-2, with 7 nucleotides matching TRBD1. The CDR3 has 14 residues. Per the germline V gene, CDR1 is SGHRS and CDR2 is YFSETQ. The CDR3 here is CASSTRTGSYGYTF. The CDR3 DNA is TGTGCCAGCAGCACGCGGACAGGATCTTATGGCTACACCTTC.

The V and J genes are TRBV5-6 and TRBJ2-1; D possibly matches TRBD1 or TRBD2 (5 bases each). The CDR3 is 13 residues long. Germline CDR1 reads SGHDT; CDR2 reads YYEEEE. Trimming shortened V by 5 bases and J by 10 bases, and 16 bases separated the two germline ends. CDR3 amino acids: CASSSVTGTEQFF. CDR3 in DNA: TGTGCCAGCAGTTCGGTCACCGGGACGGAGCAGTTCTTC.

This clonotype has just a few counts. This chain links TRBV13 with TRBJ1-1; maybe TRBD1 (5 bases). The germline V gene has CDR1 PRHDT and CDR2 FYEKMQ (reference sequence). The V and J ends lost 1 base and 0 bases respectively, with 21 bases between them. The CDR3 sequence is 19 residues long. The CDR3 nucleotides are TGTGCCAGCAGCTTAGAAGCATGGGGGAAAGCTCCGATGAACACTGAAGCTTTCTTT. It encodes CASSLEAWGKAPMNTEAFF. Drawing the rest from reference TRBV13 and TRBJ1-1, the complete variable domain is AAGVIQSPRHLIKEKRETATLKCYPIPRHDTVYWYQQGPGQDPQFLISFYEKMQSDKGSIPDRFSAQQFSDYHSELNMSSLELGDSALYFCASSLEAWGKAPMNTEAFFGQGTRLTVV.

Regarding this clonotype: This clone may be a read error of a much larger clone one base away. This rearrangement joins TRBV20-1 to TRBJ2-7; a weak D match, TRBD2 (7 bases). The CDR3 is made up of 14 amino acids. Germline V gene data show CDR1 as DFQATT and CDR2 as SNEGSKA (reference sequence). The CDR3 nucleotides are TGCAGTGCTAGAGATTGGGCGGGGGCACGGGAGCTGTACTTC. It yields the protein CSARDWAGARELYF.

This clonotype was found many times. The chain carries TRBV20-1 and TRBJ2-5; D is undetermined. Trimming left V 8 bases short and J 5 bases short, with 21 bases between. CDR1 DFQATT and CDR2 SNEGSKA come from the germline V gene (reference sequence). This CDR3 is built from 14 residues. The CDR3 reads CSPSRSSHAETQYF. CDR3 coding DNA: TGCAGTCCCAGTCGGTCCTCGCACGCGGAGACCCAGTACTTC.

In its sample, this clonotype was seen a few times. The rearrangement links TRBV6-1 to TRBJ1-3; no clear D gene. The germline V gene encodes CDR1 MNHNS and CDR2 SASEGT. The ends were cut back, 10 bases at V and 0 bases at J, with 10 bases in the middle. The CDR3 covers 13 residues. Written as DNA, the CDR3 is TGTGCCACCTATAGGAGCTCTGGAAACACCATATATTTT. Protein: CATYRSSGNTIYF.

The chain couples TRBV9 to TRBJ2-2; TRBD1 might be the D (6 bases). This CDR3 has 16 residues. The germline V gene has CDR1 SGDLS and CDR2 YYNGEE. Trimming took 0 bases from V and 5 from J, leaving 14 bases between them. Here the CDR3 reads CASSVDRGRGTGELFF. The CDR3 DNA follows: TGTGCCAGCAGCGTAGATAGGGGGAGAGGGACCGGGGAGCTGTTTTTT.

The sample holds one count of this clonotype. One base away lies a much larger clone, so this may be a sequencing read error. The CDR3 spells CASSSMVSYEQYF. CDR3 DNA: TGTGCCAGCAGTTCCATGGTGTCCTACGAGCAGTACTTC. The chain joins TRBV27 to TRBJ2-7; D remains ambiguous. Germline CDR1 reads MNHEY; CDR2 reads SMNVEV (reference sequence). The CDR3 has 13 residues. Between the trimmed V and J ends, which lost 4 bases and 1 base, there was a span of 8 bases.

The V and J genes are TRBV24-1 and TRBJ1-5; D may be TRBD1 (5 bases). V shed 3 bases and J shed 6 bases, with 8 bases lying between them. The CDR3 is made up of 13 amino acids. Germline V gene sequence: CDR1 KGHDR, CDR2 SFDVKD. CDR3 loop: CATSDEGRQPQHF. CDR3 nucleotide sequence: TGTGCCACCAGTGATGAGGGGCGTCAGCCCCAGCATTTT.

This clonotype was detected ten times or more. V usage is TRBV7-2 and J usage is TRBJ2-1; no clear D. V dropped 1 base and J dropped 6 bases, with 10 bases sitting between them. CDR3 size: 14 residues. Germline loops: CDR1 SGHTA, CDR2 FQGNSA. DNA for the CDR3: TGTGCCAGCAGCTTAGAGTTCCGGCCCAATGAGCAGTTCTTC. This gives the protein CASSLEFRPNEQFF.

This clonotype was observed many times. This chain uses TRBV6-4 with TRBJ1-1; D may be TRBD1 (5 bases). The CDR3 has 13 amino acids. Trimming cost V 6 bases and J 0 bases, with 8 bases left between them. The germline gives CDR1 MRHNA, CDR2 SNTAGT. In DNA, the CDR3 is TGTGCCAGCAGCGCGACAGTGAACACTGAAGCTTTCTTT. Its translation is CASSATVNTEAFF.

The rearrangement joins TRBV4-1 to TRBJ2-1, with TRBD2 matching over 8 bases. Germline lookup yields CDR1 MGHRA and CDR2 YSYEKL. The length of the CDR3 is 17 residues. Trimming cost V 3 bases and J 2 bases; bases outside gene matches: 9. CDR3 nucleotide sequence: TGCGCCAGCAGCCAGAAAGCTCCGGGACTAGCCTACAATGAGCAGTTCTTC. Encoded protein: CASSQKAPGLAYNEQFF.

In its sample, this clonotype was seen many times. The chain links TRBV6-9 to TRBJ2-7; 9 positions match TRBD2. The V and J ends lost 0 bases and 1 base, in that order; junction bases with no gene match: 7. The V gene's germline CDR1 is MNHGY and CDR2 SVAAGI. CDR3 length equals 17 residues. The CDR3 sequence: CASSYSKNAGGSYEQYF. The CDR3 bases are TGTGCCAGCAGTTATTCTAAGAATGCGGGAGGGTCCTACGAGCAGTACTTC.

The chain is built from TRBV28 and TRBJ1-1; no clear D. The CDR3 totals 10 residues. Germline CDR1 reads MDHEN; CDR2 reads SYDVKM. V lost 10 bases and J lost 7, with 10 bases in between. The CDR3 loop reads CATRQSEAFF. DNA for the CDR3: TGTGCCACTAGACAAAGTGAAGCTTTCTTT.

For the CDR3, the DNA is TGTGCCAGCTCACCAGGGCAGCCTAACTCTGGAAACACCATATATTTT. This translates into CASSPGQPNSGNTIYF. The chain employs TRBV18 and TRBJ1-3; D not resolved. With 2 bases removed from V and 0 bases from J, the gap between germline ends came to 11 bases. The CDR3 consists of 16 residues. CDR1 and CDR2 from the germline V gene are KGHSH and LQKENI.